Listed here are 26 T cell receptor beta chains from one sample, sequenced in a study of control samples from healthy donors and cancer patients. Clones were sequenced by immunoSEQ multiplex PCR, and TCRdb holds only the in-frame ones, with some missing. Counted here are fewer than 200,000 clones, around nine tenths occurring once; the ten biggest clones make up 1.1% to 1.5%. The sample taken for sequencing was blood. These receptors all stem from a man aged 25-45 years in good health.

The chain uses TRBV14 and TRBJ1-1; weak D call: TRBD1 (5 bases). Trimming stripped 5 bases from V and 6 bases from J, with 13 bases between. The CDR3 loop spans 13 amino acids. Per the germline V gene, CDR1 is SGHDN and CDR2 is FVKESK. The CDR3: CASSTRGLAEAFF. The DNA of the CDR3 is TGTGCCAGCAGCACGCGGGGGTTGGCTGAAGCTTTCTTT.

The chain recombines TRBV12-3 or TRBV12-4 with TRBJ2-2, with D possibly being TRBD2 (6 bases). Trimming shortened V by 8 bases and J by 6 bases, and 10 bases separated the two germline ends. The CDR3 has 12 residues. The CDR3 protein is CASESGAGELFF. As DNA, the CDR3 is TGTGCCAGCGAATCGGGGGCCGGGGAGCTGTTTTTT.

The chain recombines TRBV19 with TRBJ2-2, with 7 bases aligning to TRBD2. The germline CDR1 and CDR2 sequences are LNHDA and SQIVND (reference sequence). This CDR3 contains 16 residues. Trimming cost V 4 bases and J 1 base; bases outside gene matches: 6. The DNA for the CDR3 is TGTGCCAGTAGTACGAGCGGGACCTTGAACACCGGGGAGCTGTTTTTT. Translating it yields CASSTSGTLNTGELFF.

V and J are TRBV6-6 and TRBJ2-7, with TRBD2 matching over 11 bases. Germline assignment: CDR1 MNHNY and CDR2 SVGAGI (reference sequence). The CDR3 contains 15 residues. Trimming removed 5 bases from V and 2 bases from J; junction bases left unmatched: 5. The CDR3 sequence is CASSLLAGGTYEQYF. The DNA for the CDR3 is TGTGCCAGCAGTCTTCTAGCGGGGGGCACCTACGAGCAGTACTTC.

This chain uses TRBV10-1 with TRBJ1-1; D ambiguous. From germline, CDR1 is WNHNN and CDR2 SYGVQD (reference sequence). The V gene lost 0 bases and the J gene lost 1 base, with 12 bases spanning the gap. This CDR3 region has 16 residues. The CDR3 nucleotides read TGCGCCAGCAGTGAGTCGGAGGGCTCCTGGAACACTGAAGCTTTCTTT. It specifies CASSESEGSWNTEAFF.

CDR3 amino acids: CASSLLFSGELFF. The CDR3 nucleotides read TGTGCCAGCAGCTTACTCTTCTCCGGGGAGCTGTTTTTT. V gene TRBV11-2 combines with J gene TRBJ2-2; unclear D gene. The CDR3 is made up of 13 amino acids. The V gene lost 2 bases and the J gene lost 6 bases, with 7 bases spanning the gap. Germline lookup yields CDR1 SGHAT and CDR2 FQNNGV.

This chain uses TRBV13 with TRBJ2-5; weak D call: TRBD2 (5 bases). The germline gives CDR1 PRHDT, CDR2 FYEKMQ (reference sequence). The CDR3 is made up of 15 amino acids. V lost 5 bases to trimming and J lost 2 bases, with 15 bases between them. The CDR3 spells CASSKLRGNQETQYF. In nucleotides, the CDR3 is TGTGCCAGCAGCAAACTCCGGGGTAATCAAGAGACCCAGTACTTC. Drawing the rest from reference TRBV13 and TRBJ2-5, the complete variable domain is AAGVIQSPRHLIKEKRETATLKCYPIPRHDTVYWYQQGPGQDPQFLISFYEKMQSDKGSIPDRFSAQQFSDYHSELNMSSLELGDSALYFCASSKLRGNQETQYFGPGTRLLVL.

This chain uses TRBV19 with TRBJ1-6; 10 bases line up with TRBD1. The ends lost 6 bases at V and 7 bases at J; junction bases unmatched: 6. The CDR3 covers 15 residues. Germline V gene lookup returns CDR1 LNHDA and CDR2 SQIVND (reference sequence). The CDR3 bases are TGTGCCAGTAGGATTGCGGGACAGGGGAATTCACCCCTCCACTTT. Translating it yields CASRIAGQGNSPLHF. Filled out from reference TRBV19 and TRBJ1-6, the complete variable domain reads DGGITQSPKYLFRKEGQNVTLSCEQNLNHDAMYWYRQDPGQGLRLIYYSQIVNDFQKGDIAEGYSVSREKKESFPLTVTSAQKNPTAFYLCASRIAGQGNSPLHFGNGTRLTVT.

The CDR3 region is CASSPPMLAGETQYF. The CDR3 bases are TGTGCCAGCTCACCACCGATGCTAGCAGGCGAGACCCAGTACTTC. This chain joins TRBV18 and TRBJ2-5; maybe TRBD2 (5 bases). Deletions cut 0 bases from V and 5 bases from J, with 13 bases between. The length of the CDR3 is 15 residues. The germline V gene encodes CDR1 KGHSH and CDR2 LQKENI.

The chain carries TRBV28 and TRBJ1-1; possible D gene TRBD1, 5 bases. CDR1 is MDHEN, CDR2 SYDVKM, per germline. Deletions cut 6 bases from V and 0 bases from J, with 14 bases between. There are 15 residues in the CDR3. The CDR3 DNA sequence: TGTGCCAGCAGCCCACGGTTCAGGGTGAACACTGAAGCTTTCTTT. Encoded protein: CASSPRFRVNTEAFF.

This chain uses TRBV6-6 with TRBJ2-1; D remains ambiguous. Trimming shortened V by 4 bases and J by 8 bases, and 6 bases separated the two germline ends. CDR3 size: 11 residues. The germline V gene has CDR1 MNHNY and CDR2 SVGAGI (reference sequence). CDR3: CASSLTDEQFF. CDR3 nucleotide sequence: TGTGCCAGCAGTTTGACTGATGAGCAGTTCTTC.

The chain has TRBV5-5 and TRBJ1-2; tentative D call: TRBD1 (6 bases). In germline, CDR1 is SGHKS, CDR2 YYEKEE (reference sequence). Trimming shortened V by 0 bases and J by 8 bases, and 14 bases separated the two germline ends. This CDR3 comprises 14 residues. This chain's CDR3 is CASSLDLGGRGYTF. DNA of the CDR3: TGTGCCAGCAGCTTGGACCTCGGGGGCAGGGGCTACACCTTC.

The chain links TRBV18 to TRBJ2-7; 9 positions match TRBD1. With 3 bases clipped from V and 3 bases from J, the junction kept 6 bases outside the gene matches. Germline-derived CDR1 and CDR2 are KGHSH and LQKENI. This CDR3 contains 15 residues. In DNA, the CDR3 is TGTGCCAGCTCACCCCCAATGGGACAGGGCTACGAGCAGTACTTC. This translates into CASSPPMGQGYEQYF.

The chain links TRBV27 to TRBJ1-2; tentatively, D is TRBD1 (6 bases). Germline CDR1 MNHEY, CDR2 SMNVEV (reference sequence). CDR3 size: 13 residues. V dropped 3 bases and J dropped 4 bases, with 9 bases sitting between them. The CDR3 sequence is CASSFLGGYGYTF. The CDR3 DNA sequence: TGTGCCAGCAGTTTCCTAGGGGGCTATGGCTACACCTTC.

The V call is TRBV19, the J call TRBJ2-7; D may be TRBD2 (5 bases). V was shortened by 8 bases and J by 5 bases, with 13 bases between the two germline ends. This CDR3 region has 12 residues. Germline loops: CDR1 LNHDA, CDR2 SQIVND (reference sequence). The CDR3 DNA sequence: TGTGCCAGTGGATCCGGGGTAAACGAGCAGTACTTC. Translation gives CASGSGVNEQYF.

The rearrangement links TRBV4-2 to TRBJ1-3, with 9 bases matching TRBD1. The length of the CDR3 is 16 residues. Germline V lookup: CDR1 LGHNA, CDR2 YNFKEQ. V trimming: 4 bases; J trimming: 0 bases; junction bases outside the gene matches: 4. CDR3 sequence (DNA): TGTGCCAGCAGCCGGGGACAGGGACTCTCTGGAAACACCATATATTTT. It encodes CASSRGQGLSGNTIYF.

V usage is TRBV19 and J usage is TRBJ1-2, with D possibly matching TRBD1 (6 bases). V lost 7 bases and J 0 bases, leaving 15 bases between the germline ends. Germline CDR1 is LNHDA and CDR2 is SQIVND (reference sequence). This CDR3 is built from 15 residues. The DNA for the CDR3 is TGTGCCAGTACCCCAGGACAGACCGCTAACTATGGCTACACCTTC. It codes for CASTPGQTANYGYTF.

This chain links TRBV27 with TRBJ2-7; D could derive from TRBD1 or TRBD2 (7 bases each). Germline CDR1 and CDR2: MNHEY and SMNVEV (reference sequence). The CDR3 contains 16 residues. With 6 bases removed from V and 9 bases from J, the gap between germline ends came to 27 bases. CDR3 coding DNA: TGTGCCAGCAGCCTAGCTTCGACAGGGACTACCCTTTGGCAGTACTTC. Protein: CASSLASTGTTLWQYF.

The chain uses TRBV7-6 and TRBJ2-3; no clear D gene. Germline V gives CDR1 SGHVS, CDR2 FNYEAQ. The CDR3 sequence is 14 residues long. Trimming shortened V by 1 base and J by 4 bases, and 9 bases separated the two germline ends. The CDR3 loop is CASSLGGIPDTQYF. CDR3 sequence (DNA): TGTGCCAGCAGCTTAGGGGGAATCCCAGATACGCAGTATTTT.

V usage is TRBV18 and J usage is TRBJ1-4; 10 bases map to TRBD1. The V gene's germline CDR1 is KGHSH and CDR2 LQKENI. CDR3 size: 14 residues. V lost 8 bases and J lost 7; bases outside the gene matches: 7. The CDR3 sequence: CASRQGASAEKLFF. The CDR3 bases are TGTGCCAGCCGACAGGGGGCGTCGGCTGAAAAACTGTTTTTT.

This clone has a single count. The rearrangement links TRBV4-1 to TRBJ2-1; D is undetermined. Trimming cost V 1 base and J 8 bases, with 9 bases left between them. Germline V gene sequence: CDR1 MGHRA, CDR2 YSYEKL. The CDR3 totals 13 residues. This CDR3 reads CASSQVYLYEQFF. The CDR3, as DNA: TGCGCCAGCAGCCAAGTCTATCTCTATGAGCAGTTCTTC.

The chain recombines TRBV29-1 with TRBJ1-4; TRBD1 might be the D (5 bases). Germline V CDR1 and CDR2: SQVTM, ANQGSEA. This CDR3 has 14 amino acids. V shed 4 bases and J shed 0 bases, with 9 bases lying between them. For the CDR3, the DNA is TGCAGCGTTGCGCCAGGGACAACTAATGAAAAACTGTTTTTT. Its translation: CSVAPGTTNEKLFF.

V gene TRBV4-2 combines with J gene TRBJ2-1; 10 bases line up with TRBD2. CDR3 length: 18 residues. Trimming removed 0 bases from V and 3 bases from J; junction bases left unmatched: 8. Germline V gene sequence: CDR1 LGHNA, CDR2 YNFKEQ. CDR3 in DNA: TGTGCCAGCAGCCAAGAAGGGCTAGCGGGGGACTACTACAATGAGCAGTTCTTC. It yields the protein CASSQEGLAGDYYNEQFF.

This clone occurred many times. The chain joins TRBV24-1 to TRBJ2-7, with TRBD1 identical over 8 bases. Trimming cost V 2 bases and J 3 bases; bases outside gene matches: 5. The germline V gene has CDR1 KGHDR and CDR2 SFDVKD. The CDR3 consists of 15 residues. The CDR3 region has the DNA TGTGCCACCAGTGATTCACAGGGGGGAGTCTACGAGCAGTACTTC. Encoded protein: CATSDSQGGVYEQYF.

The V gene is TRBV6-5, the J gene TRBJ2-4; D is possibly TRBD1 or TRBD2 (5 bases each). The V gene's germline CDR1 is MNHEY and CDR2 SVGAGI. This CDR3 comprises 14 residues. V was trimmed by 6 bases and J by 1 base, leaving 10 bases between them. CDR3 sequence: CASSPGQAKNIQYF. CDR3 nucleotide sequence: TGTGCCAGCAGCCCGGGGCAGGCCAAAAACATTCAGTACTTC.

This rearrangement joins TRBV11-2 to TRBJ2-1; possibly TRBD1 for D (5 bases). Germline V gene data show CDR1 as SGHAT and CDR2 as FQNNGV. The CDR3 consists of 14 residues. Trimming took off 10 bases at V and 3 bases at J, with 16 bases between the two ends. CDR3 nucleotides: TGTGCCACTTCCCGTCCAGGGCGCTACAATGAGCAGTTCTTC. It encodes CATSRPGRYNEQFF. Drawing the rest from reference TRBV11-2 and TRBJ2-1, the complete variable domain is EAGVAQSPRYKIIEKRQSVAFWCNPISGHATLYWYQQILGQGPKLLIQFQNNGVVDDSQLPKDRFSAERLKGVDSTLKIQPAKLEDSAVYLCATSRPGRYNEQFFGPGTRLTVL.